One sample yielded the 22 T cell receptor beta chains listed below, sequenced in a study of OX40 agonist ivuxolimab in advanced cancers. Sequencing used immunoSEQ multiplex PCR; TCRdb keeps in-frame clones, though not all of them. The sample has almost 50,000 clones, 70% to 90% seen once. This specimen consisted of CD4+ or CD8+ T cells sorted from blood, obtained in a trial of the OX40 agonist ivuxolimab. The receptors derive from an adult with an advanced solid tumor such as melanoma, head and neck, liver or kidney cancer.

The table lists this clone with a count of one. The chain carries TRBV7-9 and TRBJ2-3, with 13 bases aligning to TRBD2. The CDR3 covers 17 residues. The trim removed 5 bases at V and 0 bases at J, leaving 5 bases unmatched. Germline loops: CDR1 SEHNR, CDR2 FQNEAQ (reference sequence). CDR3 protein: CASSGGTSGTSTDTQYF. In DNA, the CDR3 is TGTGCCAGCAGCGGAGGGACTAGCGGGACTAGCACAGATACGCAGTATTTT.

The rearrangement joins TRBV6-6 to TRBJ1-1; D gene ambiguous. The V end lost 8 bases, the J end lost 3 bases, and 10 bases lay between the germline ends. Germline V gene lookup returns CDR1 MNHNY and CDR2 SVGAGI (reference sequence). The CDR3 is 12 residues long. The CDR3 here is CASGSRDTEAFF. The CDR3 DNA sequence: TGTGCCAGCGGTAGTAGGGACACTGAAGCTTTCTTT.

The genes are TRBV6-4 and TRBJ2-3; 8 nucleotides line up with TRBD2. Per the germline V gene, CDR1 is MRHNA and CDR2 is SNTAGT. The ends lost 4 bases at V and 3 bases at J; junction bases unmatched: 9. CDR3 length: 16 amino acids. The CDR3 DNA is TGTGCCAGCAGTGTCTCACTCAGCGGGAGAACAGATACGCAGTATTTT. Its protein product is CASSVSLSGRTDTQYF.

The chain recombines TRBV12-5 with TRBJ2-2, with 7 bases fitting TRBD2. CDR1 LGHNT and CDR2 FRNRAP come from the germline V gene. J lost 0 bases, V lost 5 bases, and 3 bases had no gene match. The CDR3 spans 15 residues. CDR3 nucleotides: TGTGCTAGTGGTGTAGCGGGTACGAACACCGGGGAGCTGTTTTTT. Residues: CASGVAGTNTGELFF.

This chain connects TRBV6-1 to TRBJ2-7; tentatively, D is TRBD1 (5 bases). Germline V CDR1 and CDR2: MNHNS, SASEGT. Trimming stripped 1 base from V and 3 bases from J, with 10 bases between. This CDR3 is 14 amino acids long. This chain's CDR3 is CASSEVGPDYEQYF. In DNA, the CDR3 is TGTGCCAGCAGTGAAGTGGGGCCGGACTACGAGCAGTACTTC.

In this sample, this clone turned up once. The chain recombines TRBV7-2 with TRBJ2-7, with D perhaps matching TRBD1 (5 bases). This CDR3 comprises 15 residues. Germline assignment: CDR1 SGHTA and CDR2 FQGNSA. Trimming stripped 8 bases from V and 0 bases from J, with 17 bases between. For the CDR3, the DNA is TGTGCCAGCCGGAGAAGGGGCATTAGCTCCTACGAGCAGTACTTC. Encoded protein: CASRRRGISSYEQYF.

V gene TRBV6-5 combines with J gene TRBJ2-5; no clear D gene. V was shortened by 0 bases and J by 5 bases, with 4 bases between the two germline ends. Germline V gives CDR1 MNHEY, CDR2 SVGAGI. This CDR3 has 12 amino acids. CDR3 sequence: CASSYSLETQYF. CDR3 sequence (DNA): TGTGCCAGCAGTTACTCTCTGGAGACCCAGTACTTC.

The chain joins TRBV4-1 to TRBJ2-7, with 8 bases matching TRBD2. This CDR3 is 17 amino acids long. Germline assignment: CDR1 MGHRA and CDR2 YSYEKL. Trimming took 1 base from V and 3 from J; bases not matched to a gene: 11. The CDR3 bases are TGCGCCAGCAGCCAAGGGGTTAGCGGGATCTACTACTACGAGCAGTACTTC. As protein: CASSQGVSGIYYYEQYF.

In its sample, this clone was seen once. The chain couples TRBV2 to TRBJ1-1, with 8 bases that match TRBD1. The CDR3 sequence is 15 residues long. V lost 6 bases to trimming and J lost 0 bases; unmatched junction nucleotides: 6. Germline assignment: CDR1 SNHLY and CDR2 FYNNEI. The CDR3 protein is CASSPRDRLNTEAFF. The CDR3 nucleotides read TGTGCCAGCAGCCCCCGGGACAGGCTGAACACTGAAGCTTTCTTT.

The chain links TRBV7-9 to TRBJ2-7; D might be TRBD2 (5 bases). Germline CDR1 reads SEHNR; CDR2 reads FQNEAQ (reference sequence). This CDR3 contains 13 residues. The V end lost 5 bases, the J end lost 3 bases, and 11 bases lay between the germline ends. The chain's CDR3 is CASSPGRGYEQYF. In nucleotides, the CDR3 is TGTGCCAGCAGCCCCGGACGGGGCTACGAGCAGTACTTC.

The chain joins TRBV6-5 to TRBJ2-7; maybe TRBD2 (5 bases). CDR3 length: 14 amino acids. V was pared by 0 bases and J by 1 base, with 7 bases between. Germline values: CDR1 MNHEY, CDR2 SVGAGI. For the CDR3, the DNA is TGTGCCAGCAGTTACTCGAGGGATTCCTACGAGCAGTACTTC. Protein sequence: CASSYSRDSYEQYF.

This clone was seen once. The chain has TRBV9 and TRBJ2-3; D is ambiguous. Deletions cut 4 bases from V and 6 bases from J, with 9 bases between. The CDR3 loop spans 12 amino acids. CDR1 is SGDLS, CDR2 YYNGEE, per germline. In DNA, the CDR3 is TGTGCCAGCAGCCCGATTAAGGATACGCAGTATTTT. This sequence encodes CASSPIKDTQYF.

V gene TRBV19 combines with J gene TRBJ1-2; 7 bases fit TRBD1. The junction had 9 bases not matched to a gene; V was cut back by 3 bases and J by 2 bases. In germline, CDR1 is LNHDA, CDR2 SQIVND (reference sequence). The CDR3 is 16 amino acids. CDR3 in amino acids: CASSIPGRGLNYGYTF. The DNA for the CDR3 is TGTGCCAGTAGTATTCCCGGGAGGGGGCTCAACTATGGCTACACCTTC.

The chain has TRBV28 and TRBJ1-6; D remains unclear. Germline V lookup: CDR1 MDHEN, CDR2 SYDVKM. This CDR3 is 14 amino acids long. Between the trimmed V and J ends, which lost 5 bases and 5 bases, there was a span of 10 bases. The CDR3 DNA sequence: TGTGCCAGCAGTGGCAGTTGGGATAATTCACCCCTCCACTTT. Translating gives CASSGSWDNSPLHF.

The chain recombines TRBV9 with TRBJ2-1; 7 bases align to TRBD2. V dropped 2 bases and J dropped 4; count of bases not matched to a gene: 24. Per the germline V gene, CDR1 is SGDLS and CDR2 is YYNGEE. The CDR3 has 21 amino acids. The DNA of the CDR3 is TGTGCCAGCAGCGTTTCTATTGTCGGGGGGAGCTCGCCACGAGAATACAATGAGCAGTTCTTC. Translated, it gives CASSVSIVGGSSPREYNEQFF.

The chain uses TRBV6-4 and TRBJ1-1, with D unclear. Germline values: CDR1 MRHNA, CDR2 SNTAGT. The CDR3 has 13 residues. The V end was cut by 4 bases, the J end by 4 bases, with 10 bases between. CDR3 region: CASSAEEGTEAFF. The CDR3 DNA is TGTGCCAGCAGTGCCGAGGAGGGCACTGAAGCTTTCTTT.

The V gene is TRBV28, the J gene TRBJ1-6; D might be TRBD1 (5 bases). The CDR3 runs 15 residues. Germline V lookup: CDR1 MDHEN, CDR2 SYDVKM. V lost 3 bases and J lost 9, with 15 bases in between. This CDR3 is CASSFLRVTSSPLHF. The CDR3 DNA follows: TGTGCCAGCAGTTTTCTCAGGGTTACGAGTTCACCCCTCCACTTT.

The V call is TRBV19, the J call TRBJ1-1; the D gene is possibly TRBD1 (5 bases). Germline CDR1 and CDR2: LNHDA and SQIVND (reference sequence). This CDR3 region has 12 residues. Trimming took off 9 bases at V and 1 base at J, with 9 bases between the two ends. This CDR3 is CASSRENTEAFF. As DNA, the CDR3 is TGTGCCAGCTCCAGGGAGAACACTGAAGCTTTCTTT.

The J gene is TRBJ2-3, the V gene TRBV7-3; a weak D match, TRBD2 (6 bases). Germline CDR1 and CDR2: SGHTA and FQGTGA. V was clipped by 2 bases and J by 6 bases, with 12 bases between them. The CDR3 contains 14 residues. The CDR3 DNA is TGTGCCAGCAGCTTAGACTCAGGGAGGGATACGCAGTATTTT. As protein: CASSLDSGRDTQYF.

The rearrangement joins TRBV10-3 to TRBJ2-2; D may be TRBD2 (6 bases). V was pared by 5 bases and J by 5 bases, with 15 bases between. The CDR3 contains 15 residues. Germline V gene lookup returns CDR1 ENHRY and CDR2 SYGVKD. The DNA for the CDR3 is TGTGCCATCAGTCCGGGAGTGAGCGGGACCGGGGAGCTGTTTTTT. It is translated as CAISPGVSGTGELFF.

The genes are TRBV7-2 and TRBJ2-3, with 16 positions matching TRBD2. V dropped 3 bases and J dropped 2; count of bases not matched to a gene: 5. Germline CDR1 and CDR2: SGHTA and FQGNSA. The CDR3 is made up of 18 amino acids. The CDR3 coding sequence is TGTGCCAGCAGCTTCGGGACTAGCGGGAGGGCCTTCACAGATACGCAGTATTTT. Translated: CASSFGTSGRAFTDTQYF.

The V call is TRBV7-3, the J call TRBJ2-2, with TRBD1 as a possible D gene (6 bases). Trimming took 5 bases from V and 6 from J, leaving 10 bases between them. CDR1 is SGHTA and CDR2 is FQGTGA in the germline V gene. The CDR3 contains 13 residues. CDR3 amino acids: CASSATGPGELFF. DNA for the CDR3: TGTGCCAGCAGCGCTACAGGGCCCGGGGAGCTGTTTTTT.